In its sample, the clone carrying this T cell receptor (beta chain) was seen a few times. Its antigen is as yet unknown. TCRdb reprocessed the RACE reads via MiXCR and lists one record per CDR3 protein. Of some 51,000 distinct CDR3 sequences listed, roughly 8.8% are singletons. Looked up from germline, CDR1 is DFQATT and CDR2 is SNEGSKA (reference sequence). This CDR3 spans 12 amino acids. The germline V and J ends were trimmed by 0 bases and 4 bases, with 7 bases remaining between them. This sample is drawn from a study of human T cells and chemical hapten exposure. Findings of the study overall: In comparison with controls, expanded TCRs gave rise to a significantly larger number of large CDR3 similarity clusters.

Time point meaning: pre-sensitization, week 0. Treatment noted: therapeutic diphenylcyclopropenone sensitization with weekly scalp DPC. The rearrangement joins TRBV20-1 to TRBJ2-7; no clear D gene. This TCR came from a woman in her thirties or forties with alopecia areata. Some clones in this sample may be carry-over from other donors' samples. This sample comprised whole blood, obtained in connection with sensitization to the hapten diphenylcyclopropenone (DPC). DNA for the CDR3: TGCAGTGCTAGAGAGGCGGCGTACGAGCAGTACTTC. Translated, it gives CSAREAAYEQYF.